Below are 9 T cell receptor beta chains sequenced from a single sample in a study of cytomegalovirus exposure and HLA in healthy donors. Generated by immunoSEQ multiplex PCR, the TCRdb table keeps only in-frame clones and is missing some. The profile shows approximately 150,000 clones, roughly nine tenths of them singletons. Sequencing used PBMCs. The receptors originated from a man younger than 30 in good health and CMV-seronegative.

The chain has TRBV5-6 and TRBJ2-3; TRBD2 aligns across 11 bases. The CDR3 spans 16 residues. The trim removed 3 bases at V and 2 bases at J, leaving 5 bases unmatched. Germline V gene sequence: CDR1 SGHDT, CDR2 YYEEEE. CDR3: CASSWGTSGVTDTQYF. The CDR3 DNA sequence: TGTGCCAGCAGCTGGGGGACTAGCGGCGTCACAGATACGCAGTATTTT.

The CDR3 bases are TGCGCCAGCAGCCGTGGGACAGCAACTAATGAAAAACTGTTTTTT. This encodes CASSRGTATNEKLFF. V usage is TRBV4-3 and J usage is TRBJ1-4; 7 bases line up with TRBD1. V was pared by 4 bases and J by 0 bases, with 2 bases of the junction left unmatched. The V gene's germline CDR1 is LGHNA and CDR2 YSLEER. There are 15 residues in the CDR3.

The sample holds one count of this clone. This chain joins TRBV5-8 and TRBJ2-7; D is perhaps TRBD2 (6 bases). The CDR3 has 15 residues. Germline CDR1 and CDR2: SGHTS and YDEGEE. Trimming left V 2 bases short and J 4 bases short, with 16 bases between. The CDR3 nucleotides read TGTGCCAGCAGCTTTCCCCTGGGGGGATGGTACGAGCAGTACGTC. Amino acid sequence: CASSFPLGGWYEQYV.

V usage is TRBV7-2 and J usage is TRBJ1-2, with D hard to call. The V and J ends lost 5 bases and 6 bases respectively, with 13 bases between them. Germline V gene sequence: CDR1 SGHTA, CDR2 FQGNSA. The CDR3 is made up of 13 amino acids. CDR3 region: CASSIQRVDGYTF. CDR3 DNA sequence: TGTGCCAGCAGCATCCAACGGGTGGATGGCTACACCTTC.

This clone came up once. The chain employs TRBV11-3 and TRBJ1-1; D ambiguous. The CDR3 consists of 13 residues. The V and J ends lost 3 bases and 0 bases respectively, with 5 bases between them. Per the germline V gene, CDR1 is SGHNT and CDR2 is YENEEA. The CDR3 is CASSLGVNTEAFF. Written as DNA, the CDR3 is TGTGCCAGCAGCTTGGGAGTGAACACTGAAGCTTTCTTT.

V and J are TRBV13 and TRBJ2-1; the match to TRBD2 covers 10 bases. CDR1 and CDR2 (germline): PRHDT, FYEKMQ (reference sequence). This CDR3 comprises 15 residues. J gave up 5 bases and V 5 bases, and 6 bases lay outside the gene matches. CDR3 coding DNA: TGTGCCAGCAGCACGGGACTAGCGTCAAACAATGAGCAGTTCTTC. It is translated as CASSTGLASNNEQFF.

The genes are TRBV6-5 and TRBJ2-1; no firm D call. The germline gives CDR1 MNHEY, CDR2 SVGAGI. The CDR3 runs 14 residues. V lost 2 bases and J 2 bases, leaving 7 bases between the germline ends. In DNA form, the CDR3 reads TGTGCCAGCAGTTACGGTACAGCCTACAATGAGCAGTTCTTC. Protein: CASSYGTAYNEQFF.

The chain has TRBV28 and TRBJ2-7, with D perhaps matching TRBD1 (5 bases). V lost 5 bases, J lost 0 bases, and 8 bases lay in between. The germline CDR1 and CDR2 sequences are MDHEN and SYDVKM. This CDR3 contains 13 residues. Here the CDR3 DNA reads TGTGCCAGCAGTCAGACAGTCTCCTACGAGCAGTACGTC. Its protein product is CASSQTVSYEQYV.

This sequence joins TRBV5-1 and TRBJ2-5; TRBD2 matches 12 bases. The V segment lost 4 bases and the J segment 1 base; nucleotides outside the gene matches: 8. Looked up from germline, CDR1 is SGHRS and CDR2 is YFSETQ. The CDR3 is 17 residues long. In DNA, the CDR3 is TGCGCCAGCAGCCTCGGTCTAGCGGGAGGGTTCCAAGAGACCCAGTACTTC. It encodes CASSLGLAGGFQETQYF.